Below, 9 T cell receptor beta chains from the same sample are listed, as sequenced in a study of shared clonotypes between healthy human individuals. Measured with immunoSEQ multiplex PCR; TCRdb has only the in-frame clones, and not every one. The data contain some 1.1 million clones, approximately 75% of them singletons. Sequencing used memory CD4+ T cells from PBMCs. Subset defined: CD45RA-negative fraction. The source of these receptors is a man younger than 35 in good health. Some clones in this sample may be carry-over from other donors' samples.

The chain couples TRBV9 to TRBJ2-3; 8 bases fit TRBD2. The V and J ends lost 4 bases and 3 bases, in that order; junction bases with no gene match: 13. The germline V gene encodes CDR1 SGDLS and CDR2 YYNGEE. The CDR3 extends over 17 amino acids. CDR3: CASSKRTSGSGTDTQYF. DNA for the CDR3: TGTGCCAGCAGCAAGAGAACCAGCGGGAGTGGAACAGATACGCAGTATTTT.

The chain recombines TRBV5-1 with TRBJ2-2, with 7 bases lining up with TRBD1. Germline-derived CDR1 and CDR2 are SGHRS and YFSETQ. The trim removed 4 bases at V and 1 base at J, leaving 4 bases unmatched. CDR3 size: 15 residues. The CDR3 region has the DNA TGCGCCAGCAGCCGGGGACAGCAGAACACCGGGGAGCTGTTTTTT. Protein sequence: CASSRGQQNTGELFF.

The chain carries TRBV11-3 and TRBJ2-7; TRBD2 is a possible D gene (7 bases). Trimming stripped 4 bases from V and 2 bases from J, with 18 bases between. CDR3 length: 16 amino acids. CDR1 is SGHNT and CDR2 is YENEEA in the germline V gene. CDR3: CASSSDWRGGTYEQYF. The CDR3 DNA sequence: TGTGCCAGCAGCTCAGACTGGAGGGGGGGAACCTACGAGCAGTACTTC. The full variable domain, completed using reference TRBV11-3 and TRBJ2-7, is EAGVVQSPRYKIIEKKQPVAFWCNPISGHNTLYWYLQNLGQGPELLIRYENEEAVDDSQLPKDRFSAERLKGVDSTLKIQPAELGDSAVYLCASSSDWRGGTYEQYFGPGTRLTVT.

The chain has TRBV30 and TRBJ2-7; maybe TRBD2 (6 bases). The CDR3 consists of 16 residues. V was trimmed by 3 bases and J by 5 bases, leaving 23 bases between them. CDR1 GTSNPN and CDR2 SVGIG come from the germline V gene (reference sequence). The CDR3 bases are TGTGCCTGGAGCAGAAACGGTGGGGGGATCGTAAACGAGCAGTACTTC. Its translation: CAWSRNGGGIVNEQYF.

Many counts were recorded for this clone. The chain couples TRBV14 to TRBJ2-2, with D perhaps TRBD2 (5 bases). The germline V and J ends were trimmed by 1 base and 1 base, with 10 bases remaining between them. The CDR3 is 16 residues long. The germline CDR1 and CDR2 sequences are SGHDN and FVKESK. The chain's CDR3 is CASSQVGAQNTGELFF. The CDR3 nucleotides read TGTGCCAGCAGCCAAGTGGGAGCTCAGAACACCGGGGAGCTGTTTTTT.

The chain links TRBV19 to TRBJ2-2; perhaps TRBD1 as D (5 bases). Germline V gene lookup returns CDR1 LNHDA and CDR2 SQIVND (reference sequence). V gave up 4 bases and J gave up 5 bases, with 17 bases separating them. The CDR3 sequence is 16 residues long. The DNA of the CDR3 is TGTGCCAGTAGTAACCTCGGGCCAGGGCGGACCGGGGAGCTGTTTTTT. Protein product: CASSNLGPGRTGELFF.

The chain links TRBV25-1 to TRBJ1-1; D remains unclear. Per germline, CDR1 MGHDK and CDR2 SYGVNS. The CDR3 is 12 amino acids. Trimming pared 3 bases from V and 6 bases from J, leaving 8 bases between. CDR3 nucleotide sequence: TGTGCCAGCAGTGACCGACAAGCTGAAGCTTTCTTT. This codes for CASSDRQAEAFF.

This sequence joins TRBV28 and TRBJ2-7; TRBD2 agrees at 14 bases. The CDR3 runs 15 residues. The trim removed 9 bases at V and 2 bases at J, leaving 6 bases unmatched. CDR1 and CDR2 from the germline V gene are MDHEN and SYDVKM. The CDR3 DNA is TGTGCCAGACGACTAGCGGGAGGGATGACCTACGAGCAGTACTTC. Its translation is CARRLAGGMTYEQYF.

Worth noting for this clone: At one of its ends the junction is not consistent with the germline gene, which may arise from a read error. The identical CDR3 is also encoded by other nucleotide sequences in the sample. The CDR3 sequence is CASSFPTSGINTGELFF. The CDR3, as DNA: TGTGCCAGCAGCTTTCCGACTAGCGGGATCAACACCGGGGAGCTGTTTTTC. The J gene is TRBJ2-2, the V gene TRBV5-8; 11 bases align to TRBD2. Germline V gives CDR1 SGHTS, CDR2 YDEGEE. The CDR3 is 17 residues long.